The 13 T cell receptor beta chains listed next were all sequenced from one sample in a study of T cells in Graves' hyperthyroidism and ophthalmopathy. TCR beta CDR3 region amplification was performed from RNA transcripts. Using the HTBI primer set, a first-round RT-PCR was run on the TCR CDR3. TCRdb reprocessed the multiplex PCR reads via MiXCR and lists one record per CDR3 protein. The sample consists of fewer than 500,000 distinct CDR3 sequences, more than 14% of them appearing once. The source material was blood. The receptors derive from a woman between 25 and 40 years old with Graves' ophthalmopathy.

The rearrangement joins TRBV18 to TRBJ1-1; TRBD1 agrees at 9 bases. The CDR3 covers 15 residues. The trim removed 0 bases at V and 7 bases at J, leaving 6 bases unmatched. Germline CDR1 reads KGHSH; CDR2 reads LQKENI. The CDR3 coding sequence is TGTGCCAGCTCACCACCGGGACAGGGTTTCCGTGAAGCTTTCTTT. This encodes CASSPPGQGFREAFF.

In this sample, this clonotype turned up many times. V is TRBV11-3 and J is TRBJ2-2; no clear D gene. With 1 base removed from V and 7 bases from J, the gap between germline ends came to 4 bases. The CDR3 is 12 residues long. The germline gives CDR1 SGHNT, CDR2 YENEEA. CDR3 sequence: CASSLGDGELFF. In nucleotides, the CDR3 is TGTGCCAGCAGCTTAGGGGACGGGGAGCTGTTTTTT.

This clonotype was detected many times. This chain joins TRBV18 and TRBJ2-3; D is unresolved. Germline values: CDR1 KGHSH, CDR2 LQKENI. V was trimmed by 5 bases and J by 1 base, leaving 7 bases between them. The CDR3 covers 13 residues. CDR3 in amino acids: CASSATGTDTQYF. The CDR3, as DNA: TGTGCCAGCTCAGCAACAGGCACAGATACGCAGTATTTT.

This clonotype was observed at least ten times. V gene TRBV2 combines with J gene TRBJ1-6, with TRBD1 as a possible D gene (6 bases). This CDR3 comprises 15 residues. Trimming shortened V by 6 bases and J by 9 bases, and 18 bases separated the two germline ends. Looked up from germline, CDR1 is SNHLY and CDR2 is FYNNEI. The CDR3: CASSGPGQQGSPLHF. The CDR3 nucleotides read TGTGCCAGCAGCGGCCCGGGACAACAAGGTTCACCCCTCCACTTT.

This clonotype has ten or more counts. V gene TRBV12-3 or TRBV12-4 combines with J gene TRBJ2-2; D call uncertain. Between the trimmed V and J ends, which lost 7 bases and 2 bases, there was a span of 5 bases. The CDR3 consists of 12 residues. CDR3 residues: CASMINTGELFF. CDR3 DNA: TGTGCCAGCATGATTAACACCGGGGAGCTGTTTTTT.

This clonotype was found many times. The chain recombines TRBV7-8 with TRBJ2-5; D might be TRBD2 (6 bases). CDR1 and CDR2 from the germline V gene are SGHVS and FQNEAQ. This CDR3 comprises 13 residues. Trimming removed 2 bases from V and 5 bases from J, with 9 bases in between. CDR3 in DNA: TGTGCCAGCAGCTTATCGGGGGATGAGACCCAGTACTTC. This codes for CASSLSGDETQYF.

This sequence joins TRBV29-1 and TRBJ1-2; D is possibly TRBD1 (5 bases). The CDR3 has 12 amino acids. The V gene's germline CDR1 is SQVTM and CDR2 ANQGSEA. V lost 3 bases to trimming and J lost 9 bases, with 14 bases between them. Here the CDR3 reads CSVEGRVDSYTF. The DNA of the CDR3 is TGCAGCGTTGAGGGCAGGGTAGACAGCTACACCTTC.

This clonotype was picked up many times. J is TRBJ1-2 and V is TRBV2; D is unclear. Germline values: CDR1 SNHLY, CDR2 FYNNEI. The CDR3 is 14 amino acids. Trimming left V 1 base short and J 4 bases short, with 10 bases between. CDR3 protein: CASSEEVPTYGYTF. CDR3 DNA: TGTGCCAGCAGTGAAGAGGTGCCGACCTATGGCTACACCTTC.

V gene TRBV29-1 combines with J gene TRBJ2-5; D is unresolved. Trimming removed 2 bases from V and 2 bases from J, with 9 bases in between. In germline, CDR1 is SQVTM, CDR2 ANQGSEA. This CDR3 contains 13 residues. The CDR3 loop is CSVELRLQETQYF. The DNA for the CDR3 is TGCAGCGTTGAACTTCGATTACAAGAGACCCAGTACTTC.

This clonotype was detected ten times or more. The rearrangement uses TRBV13 and TRBJ2-3, with unresolved D. The V gene lost 4 bases and the J gene lost 5 bases, with 13 bases spanning the gap. The CDR3 is 14 amino acids. Germline V lookup: CDR1 PRHDT, CDR2 FYEKMQ (reference sequence). The CDR3: CASSSGLVQDTQYF. CDR3 nucleotide sequence: TGTGCCAGCAGCTCTGGTTTAGTACAAGATACGCAGTATTTT.

The sample holds many counts of this clonotype. The chain combines TRBV29-1 with TRBJ2-3; D gene ambiguous. Trimming took 6 bases from V and 13 from J, leaving 17 bases between them. Germline CDR1 SQVTM, CDR2 ANQGSEA. CDR3 length equals 11 residues. CDR3 in DNA: TGCAGCGTAAGCAGCCCGGGTGAGAAGTATTTT. Protein product: CSVSSPGEKYF.

This clonotype came up many times. The chain combines TRBV28 with TRBJ2-3, with D unclear. The V end lost 6 bases, the J end lost 3 bases, and 16 bases lay between the germline ends. CDR1 is MDHEN and CDR2 is SYDVKM in the germline V gene. CDR3 length equals 15 residues. The CDR3 reads CASRTPLAWTDTQYF. In nucleotides, the CDR3 is TGTGCCAGCAGAACCCCCCTGGCATGGACAGATACGCAGTATTTT. Filled out from reference TRBV28 and TRBJ2-3, the complete variable domain reads DVKVTQSSRYLVKRTGEKVFLECVQDMDHENMFWYRQDPGLGLRLIYFSYDVKMKEKGDIPEGYSVSREKKERFSLILESASTNQTSMYLCASRTPLAWTDTQYFGPGTRLTVL.

The chain is built from TRBV9 and TRBJ2-3; D call uncertain. CDR1 and CDR2 from the germline V gene are SGDLS and YYNGEE. The V gene lost 0 bases and the J gene lost 4 bases, with 12 bases spanning the gap. The CDR3 loop spans 15 amino acids. CDR3 nucleotide sequence: TGTGCCAGCAGCGTAGAGAGCCTAGGTTCAGATACGCAGTATTTT. It encodes CASSVESLGSDTQYF.